The clone carrying this T cell receptor (beta chain) appeared a few times. The antigen is not known. This sample was included in a study of T cells in Graves' hyperthyroidism and ophthalmopathy. Study overall: Peripheral blood specimens were obtained at initial diagnosis, prior to any treatment.

Study-wide points: Using 13 V-J features, a model discriminated ophthalmopathy from stable hyperthyroidism. Ophthalmopathy, which appeared later, was predicted by the model a median about 6 months before onset.

Amplified TCR beta CDR3 regions came from RNA transcripts. The TCR CDR3 was amplified in a first-round RT-PCR using the HTBI primer set. One entry per CDR3 protein results from TCRdb running MiXCR on the multiplex PCR reads. The table includes hundreds of thousands of distinct CDR3 sequences, 15% to 20% detected once. Not enrolled were patients with uncontrolled infection, other autoimmune disease, pregnancy or lactation. CDR3 length equals 13 residues. Trimming took 5 bases from V and 7 from J, leaving 14 bases between them. This clonotype was sampled from a man between 35 and 55 years old with Graves' ophthalmopathy. The source material was blood. The chain uses TRBV12-3 or TRBV12-4 and TRBJ1-1; D is unclear. DNA for the CDR3: TGTGCCAGCAGTCCAGACACTATATTTGAAGCTTTCTTT. Translating it yields CASSPDTIFEAFF.